The clone carrying this TCR beta chain has ten or more counts. Antigen unknown. The CDR3 consists of 14 residues. Germline V CDR1 and CDR2: SGHRS, YFSETQ. V was trimmed by 4 bases and J by 5 bases, leaving 12 bases between them. The entry originates in a study of response to subunit inactivated influenza vaccine. Findings and limits, study-wide: It was the authors' suggestion that each seasonal influenza vaccination recruits few new T cells.

Each CDR3 protein gets one entry after TCRdb re-called the RT-PCR reads with MiXCR. Altogether around 530,000 distinct CDR3 sequences are present, about an eighth being singletons, with the ten largest covering around 9.6%. V usage is TRBV5-1 and J usage is TRBJ2-2, with a weak D call TRBD2 (6 bases). Sequencing used PBMCs from blood, obtained on the day of vaccination. This sequence originates from a man aged 45-60 years who received an inactivated influenza vaccine. CDR3 amino acids: CASSETRGTGELFF. The DNA for the CDR3 is TGCGCCAGCAGCGAGACTCGGGGGACCGGGGAGCTGTTTTTT.